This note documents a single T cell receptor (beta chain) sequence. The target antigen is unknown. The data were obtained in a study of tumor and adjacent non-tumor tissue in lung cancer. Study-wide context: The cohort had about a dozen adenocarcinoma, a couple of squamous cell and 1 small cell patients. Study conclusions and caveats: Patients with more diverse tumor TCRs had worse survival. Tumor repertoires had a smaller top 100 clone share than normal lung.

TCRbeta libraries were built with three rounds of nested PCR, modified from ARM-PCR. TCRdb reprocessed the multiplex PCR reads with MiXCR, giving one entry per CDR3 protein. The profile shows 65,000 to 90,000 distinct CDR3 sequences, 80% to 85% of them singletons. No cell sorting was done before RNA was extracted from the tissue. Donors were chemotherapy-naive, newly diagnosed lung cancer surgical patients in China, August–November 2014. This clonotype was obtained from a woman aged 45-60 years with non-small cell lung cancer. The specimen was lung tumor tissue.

In DNA form, the CDR3 reads TGTGCCAGCATTATGACTAGCAGGTACAATGAGCAGTTCTTC. Its protein is CASIMTSRYNEQFF. The chain employs TRBV28 and TRBJ2-1; 7 nucleotides line up with TRBD2. CDR1 and CDR2 from the germline V gene are MDHEN and SYDVKM. V lost 7 bases and J lost 4; bases outside the gene matches: 7. This CDR3 contains 14 residues.